This record covers a single TCR beta chain. Only a few counts were recorded for this clonotype. Its antigen is not yet known. Base qualities are missing; no much larger clone stands one base away. Library creation used RACE. The listed sequencing device is NextSeq 500. Library preparation attached unique molecular identifiers to individual cDNA molecules for quantitative, reproducible TCR counting. From each blood RNA sample, both TCR alpha and TCR beta chains were sequenced. The published analysis was carried out like this. Samples had a median of roughly 100,000 TCRs, with a range from roughly 23,224 to 750,000. V, J and CDR3 annotation of the TCR reads was carried out using the Decombinator software suite. Every sample was subsampled to the same number of TCRs (28,000) for the PS versus PT1 abundance plots. TCRs were defined as expanded if absent before sensitization and observed at least eight times at the 2-week time point. Clones were called with MiXCR by TCRdb after fastp trimmed the public reads at Q25, and only in-frame beta chains were retained. Rows matching on CDR3 protein sequence are summarized as one entry with the most common DNA and genes. The V and J calls and clone size are TCRdb's, not the authors'. Across this sample there are some 400,000 distinct CDR3 sequences, with approximately 5.1% seen only once. Together, the top ten hold just over 2.5% of the sample.

The record originates from a study of human T cells and chemical hapten exposure (dated by TCRdb to the early 2020s). Study-level background: For sensitization, 2% DPC in acetone was applied to a roughly 2 cm by roughly 2 cm area of upper inner arm skin. Patients additionally received weekly therapeutic DPC doses to the scalp throughout the approximately 24-week study period. Patch testing was done on the upper back using Finn chambers containing 0.01% DPC, and results were scored after 6 days according to International Contact Dermatitis Research Group standards. The mostly female patient cohort included alopecia areata with under or over 50% scalp involvement, alopecia totalis and alopecia universalis. Libraries were combined into a pool for sequencing, and differences in TCR yield between samples came mainly from small differences in library volumes within the pool. The study tracked peripheral blood TCR repertoire changes in vivo during primary and secondary sensitization to the hapten diphenylcyclopropenone (DPC) in alopecia patients. Blood was sampled from patients pre-sensitization (week 0) and at 2, 6 and about 24 weeks after DPC sensitization. Twenty-nine alopecia patients gave blood for TCR sequencing at one to four time points (pre-sensitization, 2, 6 and 24 weeks). General conclusions and limits of the study: Significantly more large CDR3 similarity clusters were formed by expanded TCRs than by pre-sensitization or healthy control sets, consistent with antigen-driven responses. DPC sensitization did not change how many TCRs were above 1 in 1000 frequency, and no evidence was found of alterations in global repertoire structure. All patients had alopecia, a presumed autoimmune disease, so their immune response might differ from that of healthy individuals. Repeated subsampling changed both the strength of the expansion versus patch-test correlation and the threshold at which the correlation became significant. Patch test score was positively correlated with the number of PT1 expanded TCRs, with significance at thresholds 8, 16 and 32 but not at 4.

The time point label of this sample denotes: pre-sensitization, week 0. The sample's treatment or condition, from its label and the paper: therapeutic diphenylcyclopropenone sensitization with weekly scalp DPC. At every patch-test visit, the blood draw took place before the patch test was put on. Patients were eligible if aged 18 to 70, diagnosed with alopecia and judged suitable for DPC therapy, and pregnant patients were excluded. Unfractionated whole blood was collected in Tempus Blood RNA tubes, and total RNA was extracted from that blood. Via the germline V gene, CDR1 is SGDLS and CDR2 YYNGEE. V and J lose 4 bases and 0 bases, and a span of 14 bases separates them. From the cysteine through the phenylalanine, the CDR3 covers 15 amino acids. The CDR3 DNA has 45 bases and is translated from base 1.

The specimen was whole blood, collected in connection with sensitization to the hapten diphenylcyclopropenone (DPC). The chain is encoded by TRBV9 joined to TRBJ2-7, with the D gene possibly TRBD1 or TRBD2, each one fitting 5 bases. The receptor was isolated from a woman between 50 and 59 years old with alopecia areata. Some clones in this sample may be carry-over from other donors' samples. CDR3 reads: CASSKGTSSSYEQYF. The nucleotide sequence is TGTGCCAGCAGCAAAGGGACGTCGAGCTCCTACGAGCAGTACTTC.